The 18 T cell receptor beta chains below all came from one sample that was sequenced in a study (dated by TCRdb to about 2016). Receptors were amplified or captured by RT-PCR. The sample was run on an Illumina MiSeq. TCRdb itself trimmed the public reads at Q25 with fastp, ran MiXCR and retained productive beta chains. Every CDR3 protein is listed once, alongside the most common genes and DNA of its rows. The sample table holds 650,000 to 800,000 distinct CDR3 sequences, of which 12% to 15% were seen once. The top ten clonotypes cover just over 3.5% of the sample. Sequenced: memory CD4+ T cells from blood. The receptor source for this set is a female donor in good health, serving as a healthy control.

This clonotype was seen only a few times. The CDR3 spells CARLDSLVTDTQYF. The CDR3 nucleotides are TGTGCCAGACTTGACAGCCTGGTCACAGATACGCAGTATTTT. This chain connects TRBV27 to TRBJ2-3, with a possible D match to TRBD1 (5 bases). Germline assignment: CDR1 MNHEY and CDR2 SMNVEV (reference sequence). This CDR3 spans 14 amino acids. V was trimmed by 9 bases and J by 2 bases, leaving 15 bases between them.

This clonotype has just a few counts. The rearrangement links TRBV20-1 to TRBJ2-3; 10 bases fit TRBD1. This CDR3 has 16 residues. Germline assignment: CDR1 DFQATT and CDR2 SNEGSKA (reference sequence). Germline trimming cut 4 bases from V and 1 base from J; bases unmatched to any gene: 8. Here the CDR3 DNA reads TGCAGTGCTAACCCCCTCGGACAGGGGGGCACAGATACGCAGTATTTT. Its protein product is CSANPLGQGGTDTQYF.

Only one count was recorded for this clonotype. V gene TRBV4-2 combines with J gene TRBJ2-5, with a weak D call TRBD2 (7 bases). V lost 0 bases, J lost 5 bases, and 16 bases lay in between. The CDR3 runs to 16 residues. The V gene's germline CDR1 is LGHNA and CDR2 YNFKEQ. The chain's CDR3 is CASSQDPTGGRETQYF. The CDR3 DNA is TGTGCCAGCAGCCAAGACCCTACGGGGGGCCGGGAGACCCAGTACTTC.

This clonotype has at least ten counts. The gene calls are TRBV10-3 and TRBJ2-7, with 7 nucleotides matching TRBD1. V lost 10 bases and J lost 4; bases outside the gene matches: 10. The CDR3 is 13 amino acids. The germline gives CDR1 ENHRY, CDR2 SYGVKD. The CDR3 region has the DNA TGTGCCAGCTCGGGACAGAGAGAATACGAGCAGTACTTC. The encoded protein is CASSGQREYEQYF.

This clonotype was counted many times. This chain uses TRBV5-1 with TRBJ2-7; the D gene is possibly TRBD2 (6 bases). Trimming removed 0 bases at V and 0 bases at J, with 10 bases between. Germline values: CDR1 SGHRS, CDR2 YFSETQ. There are 15 residues in the CDR3. CDR3 sequence: CASSLGGGASYEQYF. CDR3 DNA sequence: TGCGCCAGCAGCTTGGGGGGAGGTGCCTCCTACGAGCAGTACTTC.

This sequence joins TRBV6-2 or TRBV6-3 and TRBJ1-5; tentative D call: TRBD1 (6 bases). The CDR3 runs to 15 residues. CDR1 and CDR2 (germline): MNHEY, SVGEGT. V lost 6 bases and J 7 bases, leaving 19 bases between the germline ends. DNA for the CDR3: TGTGCCAGCAGCCCCGACAGGAGCCAGGGGCAGCCCCAGCATTTT. This gives the protein CASSPDRSQGQPQHF.

This clonotype was seen a few times. This sequence joins TRBV4-3 and TRBJ2-3; no firm D call. CDR1 LGHNA and CDR2 YSLEER come from the germline V gene. V was trimmed by 4 bases and J by 4 bases, leaving 18 bases between them. The CDR3 has 16 amino acids. Written as DNA, the CDR3 is TGCGCCAGCAGCCCCTTCAGAGGCGGTACGGCAGATACGCAGTATTTT. This sequence encodes CASSPFRGGTADTQYF.

This clonotype has ten or more counts. The V and J genes are TRBV7-2 and TRBJ2-7; the D gene is possibly TRBD2 (5 bases). The CDR3 is 13 residues long. Trimming removed 5 bases from V and 3 bases from J, with 11 bases in between. Germline-derived CDR1 and CDR2 are SGHTA and FQGNSA. The CDR3 nucleotides are TGTGCCAGCAGCCCCACCGGGGTCTACGAGCAGTACTTC. Translation: CASSPTGVYEQYF.

The chain employs TRBV20-1 and TRBJ1-6, with 8 bases that match TRBD1. The CDR3 contains 16 residues. Germline V gene data show CDR1 as DFQATT and CDR2 as SNEGSKA (reference sequence). Germline trimming cut 2 bases from V and 7 bases from J; bases unmatched to any gene: 10. Here the CDR3 reads CSARPRDRYRNSPLHF. The DNA for the CDR3 is TGCAGTGCTAGACCACGGGACAGGTATAGAAATTCACCCCTCCACTTT.

About this clonotype: Its ends do not fully match the called genes, so a read error is possible. CDR3 amino acids: CASSLATGEYTEAFF. In nucleotides, the CDR3 is TGTGCCAGCAGCTTAGCGACAGGGGAGTACACTGAAGCTTTCTTT. The chain joins TRBV5-1 to TRBJ1-1; 8 nucleotides align to TRBD1. The CDR3 length is 15 residues. Germline V gene sequence: CDR1 SGHRS, CDR2 YFSETQ. The full variable domain, its missing parts supplied by reference TRBV5-1 and TRBJ1-1, is KAGVTQTPRYLIKTRGQQVTLSCSPISGHRSVSWYQQTPGQGLQFLFEYFSETQRNKGNFPGRFSGRQFSNSRSEMNVSTLELGDSALYLCASSLATGEYTEAFFGQGTRLTVV.

Only a few counts were recorded for this clonotype. V usage is TRBV7-6 and J usage is TRBJ1-1; tentative D call: TRBD1 (6 bases). Germline V gives CDR1 SGHVS, CDR2 FNYEAQ. The CDR3 covers 14 residues. The V end was cut by 3 bases, the J end by 3 bases, with 11 bases between. CDR3 DNA sequence: TGTGCCAGCAGCTTTACAGGGATGGACACTGAAGCTTTCTTT. Its translation is CASSFTGMDTEAFF.

This clonotype was seen only a few times. J is TRBJ2-5 and V is TRBV20-1; 11 positions match TRBD1. The V gene end was trimmed by 6 bases and the J gene end by 4 bases; junction bases not matched to a gene: 7. Germline CDR1 and CDR2: DFQATT and SNEGSKA (reference sequence). This CDR3 is 14 amino acids long. The CDR3 loop is CSATYGTGGETQYF. The CDR3 DNA follows: TGCAGTGCAACCTACGGGACAGGGGGAGAGACCCAGTACTTC.

The sample holds a few counts of this clonotype. The gene calls are TRBV7-9 and TRBJ1-1; D is uncertain. Germline V gives CDR1 SEHNR, CDR2 FQNEAQ (reference sequence). Trimming took off 0 bases at V and 8 bases at J, with 7 bases between the two ends. The CDR3 loop spans 12 amino acids. As DNA, the CDR3 is TGTGCCAGCAGCTTAGCCTATTCCGAAGCTTTCTTT. Translation: CASSLAYSEAFF.

This clonotype was counted between two and nine times. The chain carries TRBV4-2 and TRBJ2-5; no clear D gene. This CDR3 region has 12 residues. Germline V CDR1 and CDR2: LGHNA, YNFKEQ. V lost 1 base and J lost 3, with 3 bases in between. The CDR3, as DNA: TGTGCCAGCAGCCAAGGCGAAGAGACCCAGTACTTC. This codes for CASSQGEETQYF.

This clonotype was recorded at least ten times. The genes are TRBV6-5 and TRBJ2-3; D may be TRBD1 or TRBD2 (7 bases each). The CDR3 sequence is 17 residues long. CDR1 is MNHEY, CDR2 SVGAGI, per germline. V lost 2 bases and J 3 bases, leaving 18 bases between the germline ends. This CDR3 is CASSYKGGIRGTDTQYF. The CDR3, as DNA: TGTGCCAGCAGTTACAAGGGAGGGATCAGGGGGACAGATACGCAGTATTTT.

Only a few counts were recorded for this clonotype. V is TRBV12-3 or TRBV12-4 and J is TRBJ1-5; D not certain. Trimming stripped 5 bases from V and 2 bases from J, with 16 bases between. The CDR3 loop spans 16 amino acids. For the CDR3, the DNA is TGTGCCAGCAGTCCCGGTGGAGTCAGCGGCAATCAGCCCCAGCATTTT. It specifies CASSPGGVSGNQPQHF.

The genes are TRBV7-2 and TRBJ2-1; 13 nucleotides agree with TRBD2. Germline CDR1 SGHTA, CDR2 FQGNSA. The J segment lost 4 bases and the V segment lost 3 bases, leaving 6 bases of the junction unmatched. CDR3 length: 17 amino acids. The CDR3 reads CASSFRLAGGRYNEQFF. The CDR3 region has the DNA TGTGCCAGCAGCTTTAGACTAGCGGGAGGTCGGTACAATGAGCAGTTCTTC. The full variable domain, its missing parts supplied by reference TRBV7-2 and TRBJ2-1, is GAGVSQSPSNKVTEKGKDVELRCDPISGHTALYWYRQSLGQGLEFLIYFQGNSAPDKSGLPSDRFSAERTGGSVSTLTIQRTQQEDSAVYLCASSFRLAGGRYNEQFFGPGTRLTVL.

The sample holds a few counts of this clonotype. J is TRBJ2-3 and V is TRBV20-1; D remains ambiguous. The CDR3 contains 12 residues. The V end lost 6 bases, the J end lost 0 bases, and 7 bases lay between the germline ends. CDR1 DFQATT and CDR2 SNEGSKA come from the germline V gene (reference sequence). The CDR3 sequence: CSAQTSTDTQYF. CDR3 coding DNA: TGCAGTGCCCAGACTAGCACAGATACGCAGTATTTT.